This TCR beta chain was obtained from a study of blood T cell repertoires in COVID-19. Turning to the study itself: Samples taken during acute and convalescent COVID-19 were collected in the United States, Italy and Spain.

Original handling: Nucleated cell number was recorded as an estimate derived from reference gene primer amplification. Data came from immunoSEQ multiplex PCR; TCRdb stores just in-frame clones and leaves some out. The V and J calls and the clone size are those of that table, but D and trimming were determined from the DNA. The sample records around 63,000 clones, around 88% being singletons. J lost 0 bases, V lost 5 bases, and 5 bases had no gene match. CDR1 is SGHTA, CDR2 FQGTGA, per germline. The CDR3 is 17 residues long. This chain connects TRBV7-3 to TRBJ2-5; TRBD2 matches at 14 bases. The sample consisted of peripheral blood. The origin of this receptor is a woman older than 75 with active COVID-19. The CDR3 coding sequence is TGTGCCAGCAGCGCAGGACTAGCGGGGGGAAACCAAGAGACCCAGTACTTC. It is translated as CASSAGLAGGNQETQYF.